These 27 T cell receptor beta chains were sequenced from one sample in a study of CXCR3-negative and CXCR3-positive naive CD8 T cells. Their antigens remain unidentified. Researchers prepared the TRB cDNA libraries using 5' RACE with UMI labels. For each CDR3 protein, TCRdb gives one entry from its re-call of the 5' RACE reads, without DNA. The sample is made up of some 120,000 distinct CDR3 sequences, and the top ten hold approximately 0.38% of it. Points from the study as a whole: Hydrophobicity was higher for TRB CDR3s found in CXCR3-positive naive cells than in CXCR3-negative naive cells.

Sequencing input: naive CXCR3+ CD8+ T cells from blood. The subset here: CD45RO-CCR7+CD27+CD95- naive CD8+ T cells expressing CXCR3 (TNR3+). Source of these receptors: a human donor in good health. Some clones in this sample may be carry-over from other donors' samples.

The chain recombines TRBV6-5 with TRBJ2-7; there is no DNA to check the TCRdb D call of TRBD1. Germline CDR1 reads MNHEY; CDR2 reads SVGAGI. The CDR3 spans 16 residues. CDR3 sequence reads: CASSYSPEQAIYEQYF.

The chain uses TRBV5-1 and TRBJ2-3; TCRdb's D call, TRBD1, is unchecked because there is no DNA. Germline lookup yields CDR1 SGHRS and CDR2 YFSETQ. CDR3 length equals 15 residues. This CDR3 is CASSLGTGDTDTQYF.

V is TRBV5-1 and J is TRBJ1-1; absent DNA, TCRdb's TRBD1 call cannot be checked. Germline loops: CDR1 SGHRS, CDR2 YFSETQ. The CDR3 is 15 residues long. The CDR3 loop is CASSSWDTPNTEAFF.

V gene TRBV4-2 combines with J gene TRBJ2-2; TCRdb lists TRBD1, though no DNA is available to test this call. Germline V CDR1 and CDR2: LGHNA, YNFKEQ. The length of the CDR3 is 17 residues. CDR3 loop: CASSQDVGHPGTGELFF.

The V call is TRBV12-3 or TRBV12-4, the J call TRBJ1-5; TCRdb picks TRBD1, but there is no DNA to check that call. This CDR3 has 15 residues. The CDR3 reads CASSRGTGEYQPQHF.

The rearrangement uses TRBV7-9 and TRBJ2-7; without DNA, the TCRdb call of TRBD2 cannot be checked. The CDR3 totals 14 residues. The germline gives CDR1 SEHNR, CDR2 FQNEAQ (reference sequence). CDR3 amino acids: CASSSGLDNYEQYF. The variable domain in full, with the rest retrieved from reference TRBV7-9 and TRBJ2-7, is DTGVSQNPRHKITKRGQNVTFRCDPISEHNRLYWYRQTLGQGPEFLTYFQNEAQLEKSRLLSDRFSAERPKGSFSTLEIQRTEQGDSAMYLCASSSGLDNYEQYFGPGTRLTVT.

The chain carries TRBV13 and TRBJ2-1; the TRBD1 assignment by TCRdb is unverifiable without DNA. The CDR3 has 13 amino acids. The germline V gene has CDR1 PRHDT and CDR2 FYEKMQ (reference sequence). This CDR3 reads CASSSRGGVFQFF.

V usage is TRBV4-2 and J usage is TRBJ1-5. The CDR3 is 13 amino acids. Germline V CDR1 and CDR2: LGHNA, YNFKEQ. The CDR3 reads CASSQVVGQPQHF.

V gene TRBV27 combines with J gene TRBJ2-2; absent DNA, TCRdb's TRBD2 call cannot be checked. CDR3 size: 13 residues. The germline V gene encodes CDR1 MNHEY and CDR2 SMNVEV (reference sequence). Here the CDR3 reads CASSFLGDGELFF.

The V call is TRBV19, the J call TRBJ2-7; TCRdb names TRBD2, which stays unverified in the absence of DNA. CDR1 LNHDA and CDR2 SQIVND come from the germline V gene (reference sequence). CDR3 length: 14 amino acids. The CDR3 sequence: CASQSSSGGHLKYF.

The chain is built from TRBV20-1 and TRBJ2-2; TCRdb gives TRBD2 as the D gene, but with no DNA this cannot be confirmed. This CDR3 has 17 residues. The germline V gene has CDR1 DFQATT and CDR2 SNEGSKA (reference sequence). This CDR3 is CSARPGLAGSNTGELFF.

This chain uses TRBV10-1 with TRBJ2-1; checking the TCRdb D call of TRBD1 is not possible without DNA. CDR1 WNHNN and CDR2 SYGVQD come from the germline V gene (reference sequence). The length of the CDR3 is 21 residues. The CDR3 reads CASSEPLSLAAQRTGYNEQFF.

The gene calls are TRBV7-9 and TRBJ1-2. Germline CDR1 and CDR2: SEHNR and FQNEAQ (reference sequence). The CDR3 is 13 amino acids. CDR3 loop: CASSLSAVAGYTF.

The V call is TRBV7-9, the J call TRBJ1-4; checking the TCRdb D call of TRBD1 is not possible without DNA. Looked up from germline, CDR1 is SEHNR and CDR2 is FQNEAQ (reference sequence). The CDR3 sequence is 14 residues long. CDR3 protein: CASSTGTGGEKLFF.

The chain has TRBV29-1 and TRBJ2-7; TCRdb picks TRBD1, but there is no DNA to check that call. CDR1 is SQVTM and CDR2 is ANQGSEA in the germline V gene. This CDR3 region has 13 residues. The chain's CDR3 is CSVGPGQGYEQYF.

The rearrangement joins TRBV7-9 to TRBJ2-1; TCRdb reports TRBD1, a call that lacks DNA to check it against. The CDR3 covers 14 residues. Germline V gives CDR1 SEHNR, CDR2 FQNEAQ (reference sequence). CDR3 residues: CASSELGQHNEQFF.

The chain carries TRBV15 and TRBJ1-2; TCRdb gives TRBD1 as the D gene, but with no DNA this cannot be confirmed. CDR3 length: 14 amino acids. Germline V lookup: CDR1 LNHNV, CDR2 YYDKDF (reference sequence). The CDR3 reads CATSIGGTNYGYTF.

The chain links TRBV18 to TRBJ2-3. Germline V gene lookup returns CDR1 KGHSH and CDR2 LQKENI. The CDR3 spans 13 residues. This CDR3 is CASSPTVTDTQYF.

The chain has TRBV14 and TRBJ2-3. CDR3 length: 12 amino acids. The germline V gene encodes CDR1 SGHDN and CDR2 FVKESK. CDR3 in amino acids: CASSQDPSTQYF.

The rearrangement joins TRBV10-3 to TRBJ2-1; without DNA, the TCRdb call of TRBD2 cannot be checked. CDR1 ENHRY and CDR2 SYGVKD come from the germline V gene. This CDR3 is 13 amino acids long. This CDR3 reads CAAGTSGHNEQFF.

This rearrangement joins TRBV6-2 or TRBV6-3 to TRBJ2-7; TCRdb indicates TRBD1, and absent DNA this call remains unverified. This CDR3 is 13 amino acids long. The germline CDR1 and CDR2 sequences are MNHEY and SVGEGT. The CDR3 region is CASNRQVPYEQYF.

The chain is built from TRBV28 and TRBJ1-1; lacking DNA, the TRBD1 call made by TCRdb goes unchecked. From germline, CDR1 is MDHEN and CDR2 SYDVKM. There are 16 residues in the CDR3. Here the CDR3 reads CASSSLAPNGVTEAFF.

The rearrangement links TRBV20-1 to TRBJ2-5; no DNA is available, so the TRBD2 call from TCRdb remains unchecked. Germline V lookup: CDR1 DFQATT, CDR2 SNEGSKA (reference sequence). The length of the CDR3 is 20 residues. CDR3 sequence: CSARAGRSNLAGGKWETQYF.

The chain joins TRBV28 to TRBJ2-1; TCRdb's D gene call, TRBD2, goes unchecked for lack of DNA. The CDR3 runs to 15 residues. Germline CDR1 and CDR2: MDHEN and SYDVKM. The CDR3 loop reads CASSSKRAPYNEQFF. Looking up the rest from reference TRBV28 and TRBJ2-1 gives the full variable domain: DVKVTQSSRYLVKRTGEKVFLECVQDMDHENMFWYRQDPGLGLRLIYFSYDVKMKEKGDIPEGYSVSREKKERFSLILESASTNQTSMYLCASSSKRAPYNEQFFGPGTRLTVL.

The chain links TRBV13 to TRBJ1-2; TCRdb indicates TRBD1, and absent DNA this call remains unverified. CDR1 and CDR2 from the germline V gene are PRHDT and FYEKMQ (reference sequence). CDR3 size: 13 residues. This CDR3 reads CASSTGQGNGYTF.

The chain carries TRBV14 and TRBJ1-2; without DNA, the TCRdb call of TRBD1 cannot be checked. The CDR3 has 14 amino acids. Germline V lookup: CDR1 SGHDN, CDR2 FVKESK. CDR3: CASSQERGAYGYTF.

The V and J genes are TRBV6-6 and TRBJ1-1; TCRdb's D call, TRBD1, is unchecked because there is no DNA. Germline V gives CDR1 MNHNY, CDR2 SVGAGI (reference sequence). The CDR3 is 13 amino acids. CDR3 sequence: CASIQGEGTEAFF.